Listed below are T cell receptor beta chains from one sample, sequenced in a study of human T cells and chemical hapten exposure. TCRdb reanalysed the RACE reads using MiXCR and keeps one entry per CDR3 protein. The sample consists of roughly 69,000 distinct CDR3 sequences, around a tenth of them appearing once. The starting material was whole blood, obtained in connection with sensitization to the hapten diphenylcyclopropenone (DPC). These receptors all come from a woman between 45 and 60 years old with alopecia areata. Some clones in this sample may be carry-over from other donors' samples. The CDR3 runs from the conserved cysteine through the conserved F or W. D genes are given only for firm matches. Clone size is stated in some rows and not others, as once, few, many or a class when expanded.

abundance,d_gene,j_gene,v_gene,CDR3nt,CDR3aa
many,NA,TRBJ1-1,TRBV27,TGTGCCAGCAGTTTAGACAGATGGGTCACTGAAGCTTTCTTT,CASSLDRWVTEAFF
NA,TRBD1,TRBJ1-1,TRBV20-1,TGCAGTGCCAGACAGGGTGCTGTCGAAGCTTTCTTT,CSARQGAVEAFF
many,TRBD2,TRBJ2-1,TRBV29-1,TGCAGCGTTGAAGAATTAGCGGGAGGGCCGAATGAGCAGTTCTTC,CSVEELAGGPNEQFF
few,NA,TRBJ2-5,TRBV20-1,TGCAGTGCCGGAACAGGCTTTGAGATGGGGACCCAGTACTTC,CSAGTGFEMGTQYF
NA,NA,TRBJ2-7,TRBV9,TGTGCCAGCAGCGTATCAGATGCCTACGAGCAGTACTTC,CASSVSDAYEQYF
few,TRBD2,TRBJ2-5,TRBV12-3/TRBV12-4,TGTGCCAGCAAACTAGCGGGAGAACAAGAGACCCAGTACTTC,CASKLAGEQETQYF
few,TRBD2,TRBJ2-5,TRBV12-3/TRBV12-4,TGTGCCAGCAGCAGCTTAGCGGGAGCTGGACAGACCCAGTACTTC,CASSSLAGAGQTQYF
few,TRBD2,TRBJ2-5,TRBV7-8,TGTGCCAGCAGCTCCGCTATGAGGGGACTAGCGGTTGGGCTTGTGCAGACCCAGTACTTC,CASSSAMRGLAVGLVQTQYF
many,NA,TRBJ2-5,TRBV10-1,TGCGCCAGCAGTGAGGGTTTAGCAATTCAGGAGACCCAGTACTTC,CASSEGLAIQETQYF
many,NA,TRBJ1-4,TRBV12-3/TRBV12-4,TGTGCCAGCAGCCAGGGAGTATTCGAAAAACTGTTTTTT,CASSQGVFEKLFF
NA,TRBD1,TRBJ2-3,TRBV29-1,TGCAGCGTTGTGGACAGGAAAAAGAGCACAGATACGCAGTATTTT,CSVVDRKKSTDTQYF
few,NA,TRBJ2-3,TRBV4-2,TGTGCCAGCAGCCAAGGGTTGTTCACAGATACGCAGTATTTT,CASSQGLFTDTQYF
NA,NA,TRBJ2-2,TRBV7-8,TGTGCCAGCAGCTCCATCCAGGGGAGTTACACCGGGGAGCTGTTTTTT,CASSSIQGSYTGELFF
NA,NA,TRBJ1-1,TRBV25-1,TGTGCCAGCAGTGGTCTGCCGTTGGAAGCTTTCTTT,CASSGLPLEAFF
many,NA,TRBJ2-1,TRBV27,TGTGCCAGCAGGAAAGGAGGGGAGCCCTACAATGAGCAGTTCTTC,CASRKGGEPYNEQFF
few,NA,TRBJ2-3,TRBV11-2,TGTGCCAGCAGTCCGCTGGGTGGTACGCAGTATTTT,CASSPLGGTQYF
few,NA,TRBJ2-3,TRBV29-1,TGCAGCGGCGGCGAGACCCCAGATACGCAGTATTTT,CSGGETPDTQYF
few,NA,TRBJ2-7,TRBV7-9,TGTGCCAGCAGCAGCGGACCTCACGAGCAGTACTTC,CASSSGPHEQYF
many,NA,TRBJ1-1,TRBV11-2,TGTGCCAGCAGCTCACGCAGGGGGAACACTGAAGCTTTCTTT,CASSSRRGNTEAFF
many,NA,TRBJ2-1,TRBV6-4,TGTGCCAGCAGTGTCGACACCTACAATGAGCAGTTCTTC,CASSVDTYNEQFF
many,TRBD2,TRBJ2-3,TRBV20-1,TGCAGTGCTAGCCCACTAGCGGGAGGGCCAGGCACAGATACGCAGTATTTT,CSASPLAGGPGTDTQYF
many,NA,TRBJ2-2,TRBV19,TGTGCCAGTCAAATACAGGGCCGAGCCGGGGAGCTGTTTTTT,CASQIQGRAGELFF
many,NA,TRBJ2-5,TRBV29-1,TGCAGCGTTGAAATTGGTCGGGCGACCGGGATCCAGTACTTC,CSVEIGRATGIQYF
NA,TRBD2,TRBJ2-2,TRBV5-1,TGCGCCAGCAAAAAGCGGGAGGGCCTCACCGGGGAGCTGTTTTTT,CASKKREGLTGELFF
NA,NA,TRBJ2-3,TRBV7-2,TGTGCCAGCAGCTTAGCGGGGGCTAGTACGCAGTATTTT,CASSLAGASTQYF
few,NA,TRBJ2-7,TRBV5-1,TGCGCCAGCAGCCACGACTACTCCTACGAGCAGTACTTC,CASSHDYSYEQYF
NA,NA,TRBJ2-3,TRBV18,TGTGCCAGCTCACCCCGATCGGGGCGGCTTGTCAGCACAGATACGCAGTATTTT,CASSPRSGRLVSTDTQYF
few,NA,TRBJ2-2,TRBV14,TGTGCCAGCAGCCGGTTCCTTCTCACCGGGGAGCTGTTTTTT,CASSRFLLTGELFF
many,NA,TRBJ2-1,TRBV11-2,TGTGCCAGCAGCTCCCTTACCACCGGCGAGCAGTTCTTC,CASSSLTTGEQFF
few,NA,TRBJ2-7,TRBV20-1,TGCAGTGCTAGAGGGGTGGCGGGATCCTACGAGCAGTACTTC,CSARGVAGSYEQYF
many,TRBD1,TRBJ1-5,TRBV7-9,TGTGCCAGCAGCGTGGGACAGGACAATCAGCCCCAGCATTTT,CASSVGQDNQPQHF
few,NA,TRBJ2-7,TRBV14,TGTGCCAGCAGCCAAGAAGGATGGACATTAGGGGAGCAGTACTTC,CASSQEGWTLGEQYF
few,NA,TRBJ2-7,TRBV12-3/TRBV12-4,TGTGCCAGCAGTTTTTCAATCAACGAGCAGTACTTC,CASSFSINEQYF
many,TRBD2,TRBJ2-1,TRBV11-3,TGTGCCAGCAGCACCTGGACCGGGACTAGCGGCTCCAATGAGCAGTTCTTC,CASSTWTGTSGSNEQFF
NA,NA,TRBJ2-1,TRBV15,TGTGCCACCAGCAGATCCGGGGCGCGTGGGGGCGGTGAGCAGTTCTTC,CATSRSGARGGGEQFF
many,NA,TRBJ2-1,TRBV29-1,TGCAGCGTTGAACCGTCACTACGCTCCTACAATGAGCAGTTCTTC,CSVEPSLRSYNEQFF
NA,NA,TRBJ2-1,TRBV7-9,TGTGCCAGCAGCTTAAGGGTCCTGACAAGACCGCAGAACAATGAGCAGTTCTTC,CASSLRVLTRPQNNEQFF
many,NA,TRBJ2-3,TRBV5-1,TGCGCCAGCAGCACTGAACCTAGCACAGATACGCAGTATTTT,CASSTEPSTDTQYF
NA,TRBD1,TRBJ2-2,TRBV7-9,TGTGCCAGCAGCCCAGGACAGGGTAACACCGGGGAGCTGTTTTTT,CASSPGQGNTGELFF
many,TRBD2,TRBJ2-3,TRBV29-1,TGCAGCACCGTACTAGCGGGAACTGATACGCAGTATTTT,CSTVLAGTDTQYF
few,TRBD1,TRBJ1-3,TRBV27,TGTGCCAGCAGTGGCGCCGGAAAACCAGGGACAGGGAGTATTTTCTCTGGAAACACCATATATTTT,CASSGAGKPGTGSIFSGNTIYF
NA,NA,TRBJ2-7,TRBV10-3,TGTGCCATCAGTCCCCGGGAAGCGTACGAGCAGTACTTC,CAISPREAYEQYF
NA,NA,TRBJ2-5,TRBV7-3,TGTGCCAGCAGCCCCCGGAGGTGGGAGACCCAGTACTTC,CASSPRRWETQYF
many,NA,TRBJ1-4,TRBV18,TGTGCCAGCTCACGGCCATCCCTAACTAATGAAAAACTGTTTTTT,CASSRPSLTNEKLFF
many,NA,TRBJ1-2,TRBV7-9,TGTGCCAGCAGCTTAGAGGAGGGGCATGGCTACACCTTC,CASSLEEGHGYTF
few,NA,TRBJ2-6,TRBV30,TGTGCCTGGAGCCGTTCCATCCCCGGGGCCAACGTCCTGACTTTC,CAWSRSIPGANVLTF
many,NA,TRBJ2-1,TRBV29-1,TGCAGCGTTGAAAGGTCAGGGAGCTCCTACAATGAGCAGTTCTTC,CSVERSGSSYNEQFF
few,NA,TRBJ1-2,TRBV7-6,TGTGCCAGCAGCTTAGGACAGGACTATGGCTACACCTTC,CASSLGQDYGYTF
NA,NA,TRBJ2-1,TRBV9,TGTGCCAGCAGCTCCGGATGGGGGAATGAGCAGTTCTTC,CASSSGWGNEQFF
many,NA,TRBJ2-5,TRBV2,TGTGCCAGCAGTACCCGGGGAAGCGGAGGAGGAGAGACCCAGTACTTC,CASSTRGSGGGETQYF
NA,NA,TRBJ1-2,TRBV7-9,TGTGCCAGCAGCTTAGGGAGCTTACGTCGACCAAACTATGGCTACACCTTC,CASSLGSLRRPNYGYTF
NA,NA,TRBJ2-1,TRBV7-6,TGTGCCAGCAGCACCTCTGGGAGCGGTGAGCAGTTCTTC,CASSTSGSGEQFF
few,TRBD2,TRBJ2-1,TRBV19,TGTGCCAGTAGTATCGGGACTAGCGGGAGGCCCCCTAGGAACAATGAGCAGTTCTTC,CASSIGTSGRPPRNNEQFF
NA,NA,TRBJ2-3,TRBV20-1,TGCAGTGGGAGAGGGGGAGTTACGCAGTATTTT,CSGRGGVTQYF
many,TRBD2,TRBJ2-5,TRBV20-1,TGCAGTGCTGTGACTAGCGGGAGGGCCCCAGAGACCCAGTACTTC,CSAVTSGRAPETQYF